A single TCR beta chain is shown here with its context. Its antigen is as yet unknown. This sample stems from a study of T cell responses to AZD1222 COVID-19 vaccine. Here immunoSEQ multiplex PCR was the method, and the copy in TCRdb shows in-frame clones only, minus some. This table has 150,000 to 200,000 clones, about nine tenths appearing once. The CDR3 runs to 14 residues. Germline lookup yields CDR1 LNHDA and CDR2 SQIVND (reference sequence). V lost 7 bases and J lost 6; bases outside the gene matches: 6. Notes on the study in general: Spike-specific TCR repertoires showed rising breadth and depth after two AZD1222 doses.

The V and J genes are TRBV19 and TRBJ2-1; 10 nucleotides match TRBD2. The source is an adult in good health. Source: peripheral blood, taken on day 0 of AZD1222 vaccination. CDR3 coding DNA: TGTGCCAGTAAGATAGCGGGAGGAGCCAATGAGCAGTTCTTC. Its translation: CASKIAGGANEQFF.